This paragraph reports one T cell receptor beta chain. Profiled with immunoSEQ multiplex PCR; TCRdb holds only in-frame clones, not every one. The sample records a few thousand clones, around 88% being singletons. This entry comes from a study of blood T cell repertoires in COVID-19. This CDR3 comprises 14 residues. V was clipped by 2 bases and J by 3 bases, with 7 bases between them. Germline CDR1 is SEHNR and CDR2 is FQNEAQ (reference sequence). The sequenced sample consisted of peripheral blood. The chain couples TRBV7-9 to TRBJ2-2; no firm D call. The receptor was derived from a man aged 70-80 years with COVID-19, enrolled during active disease. CDR3 bases: TGTGCCAGCAGCTTACAAATTGACACCGGGGAGCTGTTTTTT. Translated, it gives CASSLQIDTGELFF.